Each of the 8 T cell receptor beta chains below was sequenced from the same sample in a study of CD8+ T cells in alopecia areata. The treatment is: oral pan-JAK inhibitor, 5-10 mg twice daily. Reverse transcribed after extraction, RNA yielded cDNA as the sequencing template. Repertoires were generated with immunoSEQ multiplex PCR, while TCRdb's copy carries only in-frame clones and drops some. Of 200,000 or so clones listed, nearly 60% are singletons. Material: CD4+ T cells sorted from blood, obtained at week 24, from a patient treated with tofacitinib. These receptors originate from a human donor with alopecia areata.

A remark on this clone: Distinct nucleotide sequences in the sample also encode this CDR3. This rearrangement joins TRBV7-6 to TRBJ1-6; D gene ambiguous. The CDR3 sequence is 12 residues long. V was clipped by 3 bases and J by 7 bases, with 4 bases between them. Germline loops: CDR1 SGHVS, CDR2 FNYEAQ. The CDR3 bases are TGTGCCAGCAGCTTGCCAAATTCACCCCTCCACTTT. The encoded protein is CASSLPNSPLHF.

The chain joins TRBV7-2 to TRBJ1-5; D remains unclear. The CDR3 totals 15 residues. V was pared by 2 bases and J by 6 bases, with 14 bases between. Germline V lookup: CDR1 SGHTA, CDR2 FQGNSA. The CDR3 is CASSLSSRASQPQHF. In DNA, the CDR3 is TGTGCCAGCAGCTTAAGTTCTCGAGCAAGTCAGCCCCAGCATTTT.

The V and J genes are TRBV13 and TRBJ1-2, with 8 bases aligning to TRBD1. This CDR3 comprises 15 residues. The germline V gene has CDR1 PRHDT and CDR2 FYEKMQ (reference sequence). V was pared by 5 bases and J by 7 bases, with 12 bases of the junction left unmatched. Here the CDR3 reads CASSATGTGYSGYTF. CDR3 DNA sequence: TGTGCCAGCAGCGCTACCGGGACAGGTTACTCTGGCTACACCTTC.

This clone was counted between two and nine times. The V gene is TRBV29-1, the J gene TRBJ1-1; D is undetermined. Germline lookup yields CDR1 SQVTM and CDR2 ANQGSEA. The V and J ends lost 4 bases and 1 base respectively, with 7 bases between them. The CDR3 consists of 12 residues. The CDR3 DNA reads as TGCAGCGTTGGGACGGCGAACACTGAAGCTTTCTTT. Its protein product is CSVGTANTEAFF.

The V call is TRBV5-1, the J call TRBJ1-1, with D unclear. V was shortened by 4 bases and J by 5 bases, with 9 bases between the two germline ends. The CDR3 length is 12 residues. Germline-derived CDR1 and CDR2 are SGHRS and YFSETQ. Here the CDR3 reads CASSLLGTEAFF. The DNA of the CDR3 is TGCGCCAGCAGCCTTTTAGGAACTGAAGCTTTCTTT.

In its sample, this clone was seen a few times. The chain uses TRBV5-1 and TRBJ2-7; possible D gene TRBD1, 6 bases. From germline, CDR1 is SGHRS and CDR2 YFSETQ. Trimming pared 1 base from V and 3 bases from J, leaving 17 bases between. The CDR3 contains 16 residues. The CDR3 reads CASSLSGTQGGYEQYF. CDR3 nucleotide sequence: TGCGCCAGCAGCTTGTCCGGGACCCAAGGGGGCTACGAGCAGTACTTC.

The CDR3: CASSPGGLETQYF. CDR3 nucleotide sequence: TGTGCCAGCAGCCCGGGAGGGCTTGAGACCCAGTACTTC. The chain carries TRBV28 and TRBJ2-5, with 8 bases matching TRBD2. V was pared by 6 bases and J by 5 bases, with 5 bases of the junction left unmatched. CDR1 is MDHEN, CDR2 SYDVKM, per germline. CDR3 length: 13 amino acids.

This chain uses TRBV5-6 with TRBJ2-4; TRBD1 matches 9 bases. Germline V gene lookup returns CDR1 SGHDT and CDR2 YYEEEE. V shed 0 bases and J 7 bases; nucleotides not matched to a gene: 8. The CDR3 contains 16 residues. DNA for the CDR3: TGTGCCAGCAGCTTGGGAACCGGGACAGGGCTGAACATTCAGTACTTC. Amino acid sequence: CASSLGTGTGLNIQYF.